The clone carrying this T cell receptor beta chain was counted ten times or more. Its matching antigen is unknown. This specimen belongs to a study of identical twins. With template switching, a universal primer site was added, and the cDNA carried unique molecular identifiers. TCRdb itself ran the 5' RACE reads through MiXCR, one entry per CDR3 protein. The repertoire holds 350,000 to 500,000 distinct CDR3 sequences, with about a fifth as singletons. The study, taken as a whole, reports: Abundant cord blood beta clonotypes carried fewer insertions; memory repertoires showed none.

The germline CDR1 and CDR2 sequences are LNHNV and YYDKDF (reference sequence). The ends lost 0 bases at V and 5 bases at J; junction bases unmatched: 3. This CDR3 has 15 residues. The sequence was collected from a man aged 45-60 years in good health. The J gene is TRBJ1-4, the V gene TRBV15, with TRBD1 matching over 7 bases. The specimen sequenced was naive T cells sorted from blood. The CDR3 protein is CATSRDKGQNEKLFF. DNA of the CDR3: TGTGCCACCAGCAGAGATAAGGGACAGAATGAAAAACTGTTTTTT.